This T cell receptor beta chain is from a study of T cells after yellow fever vaccination. CDR3 length: 14 amino acids. With 2 bases removed from V and 5 bases from J, the gap between germline ends came to 12 bases. Germline V lookup: CDR1 MGHRA, CDR2 YSYEKL. TCRdb analysed the 5' RACE reads with MiXCR anew, one entry per CDR3 protein. The sample shows 300,000 or so distinct CDR3 sequences, 3% to 4.5% of them seen only once. The source material was PBMCs, sampled 5 days after the yellow fever booster vaccination. The chain links TRBV4-1 to TRBJ2-5, with D hard to call. The clonotype originates from a man aged 18 to 35 who received the YFV17D yellow fever vaccine. The CDR3 here is CASSQQPIGETQYF. CDR3 coding DNA: TGCGCCAGCAGCCAACAGCCGATTGGGGAGACCCAGTACTTC.